This record covers a single T cell receptor (beta chain). There is no known antigen for this receptor. Base qualities are not at hand, and no much larger clone is one base apart. The immunoSEQ Assay, which uses bias-controlled multiplex PCR amplification of genomic DNA, was used to profile TCRbeta CDR3 regions. Per the source publication's procedure: To quantify the absolute abundance of each unique TCRbeta CDR3 region, the sequences were collapsed and filtered. Differential abundance was tested with a binomial (Fisher-equivalent) model and with a beta-binomial model adding time-dependent variance fitted from healthy donors. Clones with fewer than 5 combined templates were removed, and a clone was called differentially abundant if the clone's Benjamini-Hochberg FDR was below 0.01. The form v = (b*log(k)+a)^2 was used to model beta-binomial variance as a function of total template count across the two samples. The clones in this table, taken by TCRdb from immuneACCESS, are in-frame only. Not every clone is retained; where verified, under half of the shortfall comes from an unresolved V gene, and the cause of the rest is unknown. V, J and clone size derive from that table, while D and trimming were established from the DNA sequence. Across this sample there are about 80,000 clones, with approximately 90% seen only once. Jointly, the top ten make up around 20% of the sample.

During the collection period, no immune events, such as infections, were documented for the healthy donors. To calibrate time-dependent variance in a beta-binomial model of T-cell clone differential abundance, blood repertoires from healthy donors were used as a training cohort. The training cohort was composed of some ten healthy donors, 3 female and 7 male. On average the donors were approximately 43 years old, and their ages spanned roughly 29 to 70 years. Whole blood, obtained from a commercial supplier, was collected from each healthy donor at three time points spaced about 2 weeks apart. Genomic DNA was extracted from unsorted whole blood for immunosequencing. The sample originates from a study of identifying expanded T cells in peripheral blood (dated by TCRdb to 2018 to 2020). The study in broad terms: Four technical replicates, made by sequencing separate aliquots from the same pool of genomic DNA, were compared pairwise. What the study reported, not specific to this receptor: For all healthy donors, the variance in clone template counts between roughly 2-week samples rose significantly as total template count increased. The authors expected that over much longer intervals, such as months to years, biological variance in healthy repertoires might increase even further. The beta-binomial model significantly reduced the number of clones called differentially abundant and the false-positive rate across all healthy-donor time intervals. Around 1.2 differentially abundant clones were flagged by the binomial model between technical replicates, whereas about 15 and 18 were flagged over around two weeks and four weeks, respectively.

Sequenced material: blood. The sequence was collected from a person between 18 and 75 years old in good health.

For the CDR3, the sequence is CATSRGWIGIGAGDTQYF. The DNA sequence follows: TGTGCCACCAGCAGAGGTTGGATCGGAATAGGGGCTGGGGATACGCAGTATTTT. The receptor chain draws on TRBV15 and TRBJ2-3; matching of 5 bases hints at TRBD1 as the D gene. CDR1 and CDR2, looked up from the germline V gene (reference sequence), are LNHNV and YYDKDF. V lost 1 base and J lost 6 bases; the stretch between them is 23 bases long. The CDR3 holds 18 amino acids from the cysteine to the phenylalanine. Only the CDR3 portion is preserved as DNA: 54 bases, with reading frame beginning at the first base.